The 2 T cell receptor beta chains given below trace back to one sample, sequenced in a study of T-cell memory formation after mild COVID-19. TCRdb recomputed calls from the 5' RACE reads with MiXCR, one row per CDR3 protein. The sample shows fewer than 700,000 distinct CDR3 sequences, around 17% of them seen only once. The sample consisted of PBMCs or a T cell subset sorted from them (not recorded which). The receptor source for this set is an adult woman who had mild COVID-19 (a few samples of this study predate the infection). Cell type and time point are not known.

The chain is built from TRBV9 and TRBJ2-1; no firm D call. Germline V gene lookup returns CDR1 SGDLS and CDR2 YYNGEE. Trimming removed 0 bases at V and 8 bases at J, with 12 bases between. CDR3 length: 14 amino acids. In nucleotides, the CDR3 is TGTGCCAGCAGCGTAGCGGGTAGATTGGATGAGCAGTTCTTC. Translation gives CASSVAGRLDEQFF. Supplemented by reference TRBV9 and TRBJ2-1, the full variable domain reads DSGVTQTPKHLITATGQRVTLRCSPRSGDLSVYWYQQSLDQGLQFLIQYYNGEERAKGNILERFSAQQFPDLHSELNLSSLELGDSALYFCASSVAGRLDEQFFGPGTRLTVL.

V gene TRBV9 combines with J gene TRBJ2-7; 7 nucleotides align to TRBD1. Per germline, CDR1 SGDLS and CDR2 YYNGEE. V was clipped by 0 bases and J by 2 bases; unmatched bases: 14. This CDR3 has 18 amino acids. For the CDR3, the DNA is TGTGCCAGCAGCGTAGGACCATCCCGGGACAGCATAACCTACGAGCAGTACTTC. Amino acid sequence: CASSVGPSRDSITYEQYF.